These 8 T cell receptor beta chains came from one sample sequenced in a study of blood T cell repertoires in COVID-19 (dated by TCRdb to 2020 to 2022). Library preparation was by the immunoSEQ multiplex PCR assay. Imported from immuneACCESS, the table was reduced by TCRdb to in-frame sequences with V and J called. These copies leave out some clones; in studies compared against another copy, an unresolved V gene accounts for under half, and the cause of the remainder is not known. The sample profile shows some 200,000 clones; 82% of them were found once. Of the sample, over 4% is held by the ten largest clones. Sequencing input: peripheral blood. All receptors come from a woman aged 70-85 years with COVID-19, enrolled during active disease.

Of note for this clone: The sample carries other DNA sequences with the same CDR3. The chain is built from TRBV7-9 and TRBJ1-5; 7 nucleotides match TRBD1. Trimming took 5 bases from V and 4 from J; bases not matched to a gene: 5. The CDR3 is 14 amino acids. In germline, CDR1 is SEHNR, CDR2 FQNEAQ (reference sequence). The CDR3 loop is CASSPGTANQPQHF. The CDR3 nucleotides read TGTGCCAGCAGCCCCGGGACAGCTAATCAGCCCCAGCATTTT.

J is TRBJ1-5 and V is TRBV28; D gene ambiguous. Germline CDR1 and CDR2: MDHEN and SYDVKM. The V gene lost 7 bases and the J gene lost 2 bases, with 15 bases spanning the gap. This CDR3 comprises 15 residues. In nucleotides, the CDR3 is TGTGCCAGCATTCCTCCGGGTCAAGGCAATCAGCCCCAGCATTTT. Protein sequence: CASIPPGQGNQPQHF.

The CDR3 coding sequence is TGCGCCAGCACGAAGACCGACGGGATGGAAAAACTGTTTTTT. This gives the protein CASTKTDGMEKLFF. The rearrangement uses TRBV10-1 and TRBJ1-4; D gene uncertain. The CDR3 consists of 14 residues. In germline, CDR1 is WNHNN, CDR2 SYGVQD (reference sequence). Trimming took off 7 bases at V and 8 bases at J, with 17 bases between the two ends.

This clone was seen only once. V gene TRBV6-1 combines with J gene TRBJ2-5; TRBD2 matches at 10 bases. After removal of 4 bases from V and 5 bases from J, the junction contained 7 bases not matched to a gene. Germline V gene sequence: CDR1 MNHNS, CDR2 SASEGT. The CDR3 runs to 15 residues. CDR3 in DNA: TGTGCCAGCAGTGCAGCGGGAGGGAGGTTTGAGACCCAGTACTTC. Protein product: CASSAAGGRFETQYF.

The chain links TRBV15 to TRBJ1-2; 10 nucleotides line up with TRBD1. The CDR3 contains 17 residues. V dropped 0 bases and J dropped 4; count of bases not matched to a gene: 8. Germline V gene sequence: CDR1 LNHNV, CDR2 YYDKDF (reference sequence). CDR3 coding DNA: TGTGCCACCAGCAGAGATCCTGGGACAGGGGTCGGCTATGGCTACACCTTC. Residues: CATSRDPGTGVGYGYTF.

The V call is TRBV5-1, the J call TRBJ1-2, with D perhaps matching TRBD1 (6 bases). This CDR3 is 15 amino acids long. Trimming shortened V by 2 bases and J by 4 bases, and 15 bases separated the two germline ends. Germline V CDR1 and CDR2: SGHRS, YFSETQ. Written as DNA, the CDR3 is TGCGCCAGCAGCTTCCTCCAGGGGCTATCCTATGGCTACACCTTC. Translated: CASSFLQGLSYGYTF.

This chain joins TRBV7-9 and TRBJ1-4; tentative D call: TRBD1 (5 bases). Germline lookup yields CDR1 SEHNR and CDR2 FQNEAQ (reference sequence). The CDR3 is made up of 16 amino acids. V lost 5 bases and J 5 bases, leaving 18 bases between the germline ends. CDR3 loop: CASSLGLDTLNEKLFF. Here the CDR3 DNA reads TGTGCCAGCAGCCTAGGGTTGGACACCTTGAATGAAAAACTGTTTTTT.

The CDR3 region is CSASPGTRIHEQYF. The CDR3 nucleotides are TGCAGTGCTAGTCCCGGGACTCGGATCCACGAGCAGTACTTC. The chain is built from TRBV20-1 and TRBJ2-7; possibly TRBD2 for D (6 bases). Germline V gene data show CDR1 as DFQATT and CDR2 as SNEGSKA (reference sequence). Trimming stripped 3 bases from V and 5 bases from J, with 17 bases between. This CDR3 comprises 14 residues.